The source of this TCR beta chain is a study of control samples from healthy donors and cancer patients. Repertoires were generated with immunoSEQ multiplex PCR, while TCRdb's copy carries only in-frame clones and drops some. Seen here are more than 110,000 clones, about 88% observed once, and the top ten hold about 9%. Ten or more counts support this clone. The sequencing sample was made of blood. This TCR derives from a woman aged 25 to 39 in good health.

DNA of the CDR3: TGTGCCAGCAGTCGAATCCCGGGTCAGAGGAATGAAAAACTGTTTTTT. It encodes CASSRIPGQRNEKLFF. The chain combines TRBV27 with TRBJ1-4; no clear D gene. The CDR3 totals 16 residues. Germline V lookup: CDR1 MNHEY, CDR2 SMNVEV (reference sequence). Trimming pared 5 bases from V and 5 bases from J, leaving 18 bases between.